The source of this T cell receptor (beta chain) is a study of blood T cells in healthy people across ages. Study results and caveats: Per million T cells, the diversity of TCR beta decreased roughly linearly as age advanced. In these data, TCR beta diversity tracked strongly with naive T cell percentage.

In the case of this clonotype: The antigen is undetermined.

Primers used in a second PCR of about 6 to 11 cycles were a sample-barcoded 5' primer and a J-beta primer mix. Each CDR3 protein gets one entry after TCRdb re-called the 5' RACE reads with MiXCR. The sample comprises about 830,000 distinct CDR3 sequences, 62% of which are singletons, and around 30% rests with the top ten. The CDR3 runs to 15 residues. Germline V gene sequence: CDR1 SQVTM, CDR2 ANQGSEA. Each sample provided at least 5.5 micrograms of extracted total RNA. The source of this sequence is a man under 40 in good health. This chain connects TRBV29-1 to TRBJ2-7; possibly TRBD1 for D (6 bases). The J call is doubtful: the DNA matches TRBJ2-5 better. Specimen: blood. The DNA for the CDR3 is TGCAGCGTGTTGGGGCTACAGGGATTTGGAGAGACCCAGTACTTC. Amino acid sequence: CSVLGLQGFGETQYF.